The rows below give T cell receptor beta chains drawn from one sample of a study of cytomegalovirus exposure and HLA in healthy donors. Profiled with immunoSEQ multiplex PCR; TCRdb holds only in-frame clones, not every one. The sample includes about 100,000 clones, 76% of them seen just once. Specimen: PBMCs. These receptors all come from a young woman in good health and CMV-seropositive. The CDR3 runs from the conserved cysteine through the conserved F or W. Fields, in order: clone size, V gene, J gene, D gene, CDR3 DNA, CDR3 protein. A D gene is named only where the DNA matches it firmly. Clone size is stated in some rows and not others, as once, few, many or a class when expanded.

size: few
V: TRBV30
J: TRBJ1-4
D: -
DNA: TGTGCCTGGAGTGTAGCGGGCCGAGGTACTGAAAAACTGTTTTTT
CDR3: CAWSVAGRGTEKLFF

size: -
V: TRBV7-2
J: TRBJ2-7
D: -
DNA: TGTGCCAGCAGGCCCGCCCCCGGACTGATTTACGAGCAGTACTTC
CDR3: CASRPAPGLIYEQYF

size: -
V: TRBV28
J: TRBJ1-4
D: TRBD1
DNA: TGTGCCAGCAGTTCCGGACAGGGGGAGGAAAAACTGTTTTTT
CDR3: CASSSGQGEEKLFF

size: -
V: TRBV27
J: TRBJ1-5
D: -
DNA: TGTGCCAGCAGTTTATCAGGGGGCAATCAGCCCCAGCATTTT
CDR3: CASSLSGGNQPQHF

size: -
V: TRBV5-1
J: TRBJ1-1
D: -
DNA: TGCGCCAGCAGCACGGGACGGGGGACTGAAGCTTTCTTT
CDR3: CASSTGRGTEAFF

size: -
V: TRBV5-1
J: TRBJ1-5
D: -
DNA: TGCGCCAGCAGCTCGGGAGGGAAGGACAATCAGCCCCAGCATTTT
CDR3: CASSSGGKDNQPQHF

size: -
V: TRBV5-7
J: TRBJ1-1
D: TRBD1
DNA: TGTGCCAGCAGCTTGGATACAGGGGGCTCTGAAGCTTTCTTT
CDR3: CASSLDTGGSEAFF

size: -
V: TRBV9
J: TRBJ1-2
D: -
DNA: TGTGCCAGCAGCGTAGCGGGGGGTAACTATGGCTACACCTTC
CDR3: CASSVAGGNYGYTF

size: -
V: TRBV6-5
J: TRBJ1-4
D: -
DNA: TGTGCCAGCAGTCTCCAGAGACACAATGAAAAACTGTTTTTT
CDR3: CASSLQRHNEKLFF

size: -
V: TRBV11-2
J: TRBJ2-1
D: -
DNA: TGTGCCAGCAGCTTAGTAATCGGGTCCGGGATGGGCTACAATGAGCAGTTCTTC
CDR3: CASSLVIGSGMGYNEQFF

size: -
V: TRBV5-1
J: TRBJ2-5
D: -
DNA: TGCGCCAGCAGCACGGCCCAACCGGGAGAAGAGACCCAGTACTTC
CDR3: CASSTAQPGEETQYF

size: -
V: TRBV5-6
J: TRBJ1-1
D: -
DNA: TGTGCCAGCAGCCTACAGGGGAACACTGAAGCTTTCTTT
CDR3: CASSLQGNTEAFF

size: -
V: TRBV10-1
J: TRBJ2-6
D: -
DNA: TGCGCCAGCAGTGATTTCGAGGGTACGGGGGCCAACGTCCTGACTTTC
CDR3: CASSDFEGTGANVLTF

size: -
V: TRBV6-1
J: TRBJ2-7
D: -
DNA: TGTGCCAGCAAGTTGGGGAGCGCCTACGAGCAGTACTTC
CDR3: CASKLGSAYEQYF

size: -
V: TRBV7-9
J: TRBJ1-5
D: TRBD1
DNA: TGTGCCAGCAGCGTCGGGACAGATCGCCTCGGGGAGCCCCAGCATTTT
CDR3: CASSVGTDRLGEPQHF

size: -
V: TRBV5-1
J: TRBJ2-5
D: TRBD1
DNA: TGCGCCAGCAGCTTGGAGGGACAGGGGGCGAGAGAGACCCAGTACTTC
CDR3: CASSLEGQGARETQYF

size: -
V: TRBV28
J: TRBJ2-5
D: -
DNA: TGTGCCAGCAGTTCCGTCCCGACTAGAGGGCATTTAGAGACCCAGTACTTC
CDR3: CASSSVPTRGHLETQYF

size: -
V: TRBV13
J: TRBJ1-1
D: TRBD1
DNA: TGTGCCAGCAGCTCCGGGACAGCGCCCACTGAAGCTTTCTTT
CDR3: CASSSGTAPTEAFF

size: -
V: TRBV5-1
J: TRBJ2-7
D: -
DNA: TGCGCCAGCAGCTATGGTAGCTCCTCCTACGAGCAGTACTTC
CDR3: CASSYGSSSYEQYF

size: -
V: TRBV6-1
J: TRBJ2-7
D: -
DNA: TGTGCCAGCAGCCAGACTTACGAGCAGTACTTC
CDR3: CASSQTYEQYF

size: -
V: TRBV29-1
J: TRBJ1-4
D: -
DNA: TGCAGCGTTTTACTTGCAACTAATGAAAAACTGTTTTTT
CDR3: CSVLLATNEKLFF

size: few
V: TRBV2
J: TRBJ1-4
D: TRBD1
DNA: TGTGCCAGCAGTCTCGAGGGGGCGGCTAATGAAAAACTGTTTTTT
CDR3: CASSLEGAANEKLFF

size: once
V: TRBV5-4
J: TRBJ2-5
D: -
DNA: TGTGCCAGCAGCTTCCTGGAGACCCAGTACTTC
CDR3: CASSFLETQYF

size: -
V: TRBV29-1
J: TRBJ2-7
D: TRBD1
DNA: TGCAGCGTTGTTCTAGCTCTCCAGAGCAGGGGGATTAACGAGCAGTACTTC
CDR3: CSVVLALQSRGINEQYF

size: -
V: TRBV5-1
J: TRBJ2-7
D: -
DNA: TGCGCCAGCAGTCTAGATAACTCCTACGAGCAGTACTTC
CDR3: CASSLDNSYEQYF

size: -
V: TRBV28
J: TRBJ1-4
D: TRBD1
DNA: TGTGCCAGCACTTGGACAGGGAATGAAAAACTGTTTTTT
CDR3: CASTWTGNEKLFF

size: -
V: TRBV11-3
J: TRBJ2-7
D: TRBD2
DNA: TGTGCCAGCAGCTCGCAGAAACTAGCGGGGACCTACGAGCAGTACTTC
CDR3: CASSSQKLAGTYEQYF

size: -
V: TRBV2
J: TRBJ2-2
D: -
DNA: TGTGCCAGCAGTGAACTGGCACATCTCACCGGGGAGCTGTTTTTT
CDR3: CASSELAHLTGELFF

size: few
V: TRBV27
J: TRBJ1-2
D: TRBD1
DNA: TGTGCCAGCAGAGCGACAGGGCGGGAATATGGCTACACCTTC
CDR3: CASRATGREYGYTF